This TCR beta chain was captured by sequencing in a study of CD4 T cells in relation to SARS-CoV-2 and coronaviruses. Study-wide background: Convalescent patients had median age roughly 35 years, range about 21 to 80. The restricting HLA molecule for shared crossreactive spike epitopes was mapped. Study-wide findings and caveats: SARS-CoV-2-driven expansion was significantly weaker in crossreactive than monoreactive clones. Approximately 65% of donors had memory CD4+ clonotypes crossrecognizing SARS-CoV-2 and common cold coronavirus spike.

The CDR3 is 13 residues long. Germline V lookup: CDR1 SNHLY, CDR2 FYNNEI. V was pared by 8 bases and J by 6 bases, with 14 bases between. Using immunoSEQ multiplex PCR, the repertoire was profiled, and TCRdb retains in-frame clones only, with some absent. The sample has 50,000 to 65,000 clones; under 95% are singletons. Comment on this clone: The antigen is not known.

Input material: naive CD4+ T cells from PBMCs. The subset was: naive CD4+ T cells isolated by negative enrichment. V is TRBV2 and J is TRBJ1-5; D is possibly TRBD1 (6 bases). The source of this sequence is an adult with COVID-19. In DNA, the CDR3 is TGTGCCAGCGCGAGGGGGGGTGGTCAGCCCCAGCATTTT. This encodes CASARGGGQPQHF. Based on the CDR3 plus reference TRBV2 and TRBJ1-5, the full variable domain is EPEVTQTPSHQVTQMGQEVILRCVPISNHLYFYWYRQILGQKVEFLVSFYNNEISEKSEIFDDQFSVERPDGSNFTLKIRSTKLEDSAMYFCASARGGGQPQHFGDGTRLSIL.